This T cell receptor beta chain appears in the sequencing data of a study of blood T cells in healthy people across ages (dated by TCRdb to about 2015). For the wider study: In model experiments, template switching captured about one uniquely barcoded TCR beta cDNA molecule for every two T cells. Age-related changes in TCR beta repertoire diversity were measured in the study by deep sequencing normalized with unique cDNA molecular identifiers. The donors were divided into four age groups: young (average around 15 years), middle-aged (approximately 39), aged (roughly 66) and long-lived (about 79). For two donors (one aged 18 to 30 and one aged 80 or older), the study analyzed two additional independent replicas of 1 million unique cDNA reads from the same blood draw. General findings and caveats noted by the study authors: Bulk unsorted PBMC profiling prevented conclusive comparison of naive and antigen-experienced compartments. Observed TCR beta diversity per million T cells fell roughly linearly with age, and a significant reduction was already apparent by age roughly 41. Total diversity estimates from one million sequenced T cells were considered lower bounds and underestimates. There was a strong correlation between observed TCR beta diversity and the percentage of naive T cells measured by flow cytometry. The CMV infection status of donors was not known, potentially confounding age-related changes in expanded clonotypes. Compared with the aged group, more naive CD4+ T cells, fewer expanded clones and increased TCR diversity were shown by the long-lived group, suggesting age selection.

To prepare the library, 5' RACE was applied. The sequencer listed for this sample is Illumina HiSeq 2500. A second PCR of about 7 to 12 cycles was performed with a sample-barcoded 5' primer and a J-beta primer mix. Each TCR beta cDNA molecule received a unique molecular identifier from a template-switch 5' adaptor carrying 12 random nucleotides. At least 2.5 million CDR3-containing paired-end reads were obtained from each sample. The Mint cDNA synthesis kit, primed by a TRBC-specific oligonucleotide, was used to synthesize first-strand cDNA from all RNA. Following uracil-DNA glycosylase treatment, all cDNA underwent a first 18-cycle PCR with the universal primers M1SS and BC2_uni_R. Regarding the original processing steps: For normalization, 1 million high-quality reads, each with a distinct molecular identifier, were randomly selected from each sample. Reads sharing molecular identifiers were discarded rather than binned into consensus sequences. CDR3 identification, clonotype clustering and error correction used MiTCR with a Q25 quality threshold and the strictest error-elimination algorithm. A nonparametric unseen species model using Euler transformation provided a lower-bound estimate of total TCR beta diversity. The raw public data were reprocessed by TCRdb itself: fastp quality trimming at Q25, MiXCR clonotype calling, in-frame beta chains only. Each entry is one CDR3 protein sequence, shown with its most common DNA and genes. Clone size and V and J calls follow TCRdb, not the original study. This sample is represented by 760,000 or so distinct CDR3 sequences; more than 20% of them were singletons. Roughly 9% of the sample lies in the top ten.

The donors were roughly 38 Caucasian individuals from Russia, aged roughly 6 to 100 years, who were systemically healthy. Approximately 10 milliliters of peripheral blood were collected from each donor into EDTA-treated Vacutainer tubes. PBMCs were isolated by Ficoll-Paque density-gradient centrifugation, with at least 6.5 million obtained per sample. Trizol reagent was used to extract total RNA from the PBMCs, yielding at least 5.5 micrograms per sample. Naive CD45RAhigh/CD27high T cell percentages were measured by flow cytometry on a PBMC aliquot from every donor. This clonotype was recorded a few times. The clone's antigen remains unknown. Mismatch with germline at one junction end may stem from a read error. This same sample was also part of a study on T cells of mothers and their children. Taken from the second paper: Donors were nine systemically healthy Caucasian individuals: three mothers and their six children. cDNA synthesis consumed the entire amount of extracted RNA, loaded at 1.5 ug RNA in each 15 ul reaction. In the second PCR, the M1S primer added sample barcodes and 2-4 random nucleotides. Each mother yielded over 9 million TCR beta CDR3 reads and each child a few million reads. TCR recombination output is similarly shaped by thymic selection in related and unrelated pairs, with a minor effect exerted by inherited differences. Normalized repertoire overlap in related mother-child pairs was always slightly higher than in unrelated mother-child pairs, but the difference was never significant. Persistent microchimeric T cell clones were not detected, at a sensitivity of about 90 clones per million clonotypes. To look for features that set related mother-child pairs apart from unrelated individuals, the researchers ran deep NGS to compare the TCR beta repertoires of mothers and children. Mothers averaged about 40 +/- 4 years of age and children averaged about 12 +/- 4 years. Libraries were sequenced on Illumina HiSeq 2000 with 100+100 nt paired-end reads after adapter ligation with NEBNext reagents. To prevent cross-contamination, the mother and child libraries were prepared one month apart and sequenced in separate runs. Between roughly 500,000 and 2,000,000 distinct TCR beta clonotypes were identified per donor. Naive TCR beta clonotypes were estimated from low-frequency clonotypes matched to each donor's FACS-determined naive share, without sorting.

Source material: blood. This receptor was taken from a boy younger than 18 in good health.

The CDR3 protein: CASSLGGGPNEQFF. The DNA sequence reads TGTGCTAGCAGCTTAGGGGGAGGGCCGAATGAGCAGTTCTTC. The chain is made from TRBV7-9 and TRBJ2-5; TRBD2 is possibly the D segment (7 matching bases). Matching the DNA end better, TRBJ2-1 makes the J call doubtful. The CDR3, cysteine through phenylalanine, is 14 amino acids long. Just CDR3 DNA is preserved here, 42 bases in frame from base 1. The germline V gene (reference sequence) sets CDR1 to SEHNR and CDR2 to FQNEAQ.